These T cell receptor beta chains were read from a single sample in a study of Ad26.COV2.S vaccination and SARS-CoV-2 variants. TCRdb's table, derived via immunoSEQ multiplex PCR, lists solely in-frame clones and lacks some. The repertoire has 350,000 to 400,000 clones, about nine tenths of them found once; the top ten carry roughly 3.5%. The sample in question was peripheral blood, obtained in a trial of Ad26.COV2.S vaccine versus placebo. These receptors came from a person aged 18-60 years who received the Ad26.COV2.S COVID-19 vaccine or a placebo. Both conserved end residues are part of each CDR3. The D gene is left open where the match is weak. Where a row states a size, it is once, few, many or the class of an expanded clone; other rows omit it.

size: few; D: -; V: TRBV13; J: TRBJ2-3; DNA: TGTGCCAGCAGCACTGGGGCGGGGCTCCACACAGATACGCAGTATTTT; CDR3: CASSTGAGLHTDTQYF
size: -; D: -; V: TRBV21-1; J: TRBJ1-1; DNA: TGTGCCAGCTTGCGATCTGACAGGCCCATCACTGAAGCTTTCTTT; CDR3: CASLRSDRPITEAFF
size: -; D: -; V: TRBV11-2; J: TRBJ1-3; DNA: TGTGCCAGCAGCTTATCCCCCGGCGGCGCCGGAAACACCATATATTTT; CDR3: CASSLSPGGAGNTIYF
size: -; D: -; V: TRBV27; J: TRBJ1-2; DNA: TGTGCCAGCAGTTTATTCGGGGCAGATGGCTACACCTTC; CDR3: CASSLFGADGYTF
size: -; D: -; V: TRBV9; J: TRBJ1-2; DNA: TGTGCCTCTGGGGGAGACTATGGCTACACCTTC; CDR3: CASGGDYGYTF
size: -; D: -; V: TRBV5-6; J: TRBJ2-7; DNA: TGTGCCAGCAGCCTAGACAGGCTGGCCTACGAGCAGTACTTC; CDR3: CASSLDRLAYEQYF
size: -; D: TRBD1; V: TRBV15; J: TRBJ2-7; DNA: TGTGCCACCAGCAGAAGACAGGGAAGCTCCTACGAGCAGTACTTC; CDR3: CATSRRQGSSYEQYF
size: -; D: -; V: TRBV19; J: TRBJ2-6; DNA: TGTGCCAGTAAGGTTCTCTCTGGGGCCAACGTCCTGACTTTC; CDR3: CASKVLSGANVLTF
size: -; D: -; V: TRBV5-6; J: TRBJ1-3; DNA: TGTGCCAGCAGCTCGCCGGGACTTTACTCTGGAAACACCATATATTTT; CDR3: CASSSPGLYSGNTIYF
size: -; D: TRBD2; V: TRBV7-2; J: TRBJ2-1; DNA: TGTGCCAGCAGCCGGGGGGGCGGGGGCCCCTACAATGAGCAGTTCTTC; CDR3: CASSRGGGGPYNEQFF
size: -; D: -; V: TRBV10-1; J: TRBJ2-5; DNA: TGCGCCAGCAGTGGGGGGGTACGTGGGACCCAGTACTTC; CDR3: CASSGGVRGTQYF
size: -; D: -; V: TRBV15; J: TRBJ1-1; DNA: TGTGCCACCAGCAGAGATAGGGCAGGGACTGAAGCTTTCTTT; CDR3: CATSRDRAGTEAFF
size: -; D: TRBD1; V: TRBV27; J: TRBJ1-2; DNA: TGTGCCAGCAGTTTCCACACCGGGACAGGGTACGGCTACACCTTC; CDR3: CASSFHTGTGYGYTF
size: -; D: -; V: TRBV19; J: TRBJ1-1; DNA: TGTGCCAGTAGTATTGGGGGGAAGAACACTGAAGCTTTCTTT; CDR3: CASSIGGKNTEAFF
size: -; D: TRBD1; V: TRBV11-2; J: TRBJ2-5; DNA: TGTGCCAGCAGCCAACAGGGGATGGGCCAAGAGACCCAGTACTTC; CDR3: CASSQQGMGQETQYF
size: -; D: TRBD1; V: TRBV3-1/TRBV3-2; J: TRBJ2-7; DNA: TGTGCCAGCAGCTCCCGGGACAGGGCCGTCTACGAGCAGTACTTC; CDR3: CASSSRDRAVYEQYF
size: -; D: TRBD1; V: TRBV28; J: TRBJ1-5; DNA: TGTGCCAGCAGTCCCCGACAGGGCCATCAGCCCCAGCATTTT; CDR3: CASSPRQGHQPQHF
size: -; D: -; V: TRBV24-1; J: TRBJ1-2; DNA: TGTGCCACCAGTGATGACTCTTATGGCTACACCTTC; CDR3: CATSDDSYGYTF
size: -; D: -; V: TRBV3-1/TRBV3-2; J: TRBJ2-1; DNA: TGTGCCAGCAGCCCGGGGAGGCCGCGGGAGCAGTTCTTC; CDR3: CASSPGRPREQFF
size: -; D: TRBD1; V: TRBV3-1/TRBV3-2; J: TRBJ2-7; DNA: TGTGCCAGCAGCCAAGGTATGGGACAGTTTGGCTACGAGCAGTACTTC; CDR3: CASSQGMGQFGYEQYF
size: -; D: TRBD2; V: TRBV6-2/TRBV6-3; J: TRBJ2-2; DNA: TGTGCCAGCAGTCGCCGGGGGGAGGGGACCGGGGAGCTGTTTTTT; CDR3: CASSRRGEGTGELFF
size: -; D: -; V: TRBV6-1; J: TRBJ1-1; DNA: TGTGCCAGCAGTGAAGGGGGGGCAAACACTGAAGCTTTCTTT; CDR3: CASSEGGANTEAFF
size: -; D: TRBD1; V: TRBV7-9; J: TRBJ2-1; DNA: TGTGCCAGCAGCAGAGGACAGGGCCTAGCAGGGGGAAATGAGCAGTTCTTC; CDR3: CASSRGQGLAGGNEQFF
size: -; D: -; V: TRBV4-1; J: TRBJ2-7; DNA: TGCGCCAGCAGCCAAGATGGAGGACCGCTGAGCTCCTACGAGCAGTACTTC; CDR3: CASSQDGGPLSSYEQYF
size: -; D: -; V: TRBV11-2; J: TRBJ1-5; DNA: TGTGCCAGCAGCTTAGCACTGGATCAGCCCCAGCATTTT; CDR3: CASSLALDQPQHF
size: -; D: -; V: TRBV19; J: TRBJ1-5; DNA: TGTGCCAGTAGTATCTCATCAATTAGCAATCAGCCCCAGCATTTT; CDR3: CASSISSISNQPQHF
size: -; D: TRBD2; V: TRBV5-4; J: TRBJ2-3; DNA: TGTGCCAGCAGCTTGTCCGTGACTAGCGGGGCAGATACGCAGTATTTT; CDR3: CASSLSVTSGADTQYF
size: -; D: -; V: TRBV7-2; J: TRBJ2-5; DNA: TGTGCCAGCAGCTTAGGGTTTTTAGCAACAGTGACCCAGTACTTC; CDR3: CASSLGFLATVTQYF
size: once; D: -; V: TRBV7-8; J: TRBJ1-2; DNA: TGTGCCAGCAGAGCTCTTGCCTCTCGCTATGGCTACACCTTC; CDR3: CASRALASRYGYTF
size: -; D: -; V: TRBV28; J: TRBJ1-1; DNA: TGTGCCAGCAGTTCCCCCCCCGGTGGGGCTTTCTTT; CDR3: CASSSPPGGAFF
size: -; D: -; V: TRBV5-6; J: TRBJ1-1; DNA: TGTGCCAGCAGCTTGGTTGGTCGGGAGGACATGAACACTGAAGCTTTCTTT; CDR3: CASSLVGREDMNTEAFF
size: -; D: -; V: TRBV6-2/TRBV6-3; J: TRBJ2-2; DNA: TGTGCCAGCAGTTACGTCAGGAACACCGGGGAGCTGTTTTTT; CDR3: CASSYVRNTGELFF
size: -; D: TRBD1; V: TRBV11-2; J: TRBJ1-5; DNA: TGTGCCAGCAGCGGTGACAGGGCTCAGCCCCAGCATTTT; CDR3: CASSGDRAQPQHF
size: -; D: TRBD2; V: TRBV7-9; J: TRBJ2-7; DNA: TGTGCCAGCAGCCCTCAGCGGGGGGAATACGAGCAGTACTTC; CDR3: CASSPQRGEYEQYF
size: -; D: -; V: TRBV15; J: TRBJ1-2; DNA: TGTGCCACCAGCAGAGAAAACATCTATGGCTACACCTTC; CDR3: CATSRENIYGYTF
size: -; D: TRBD1; V: TRBV27; J: TRBJ2-3; DNA: TGTGCCAGCAGTGGGGGACAGAGCCTGGATACGCAGTATTTT; CDR3: CASSGGQSLDTQYF
size: -; D: TRBD1; V: TRBV9; J: TRBJ1-2; DNA: TGTGCCAGCAGCGTAGATGGACAGGGTGTCTATGGCTACACCTTC; CDR3: CASSVDGQGVYGYTF
size: -; D: -; V: TRBV2; J: TRBJ2-6; DNA: TGTGCCAGCAGTGTGGGTGCCGGGGCCAACGTCCTGACTTTC; CDR3: CASSVGAGANVLTF
size: once; D: TRBD1; V: TRBV6-5; J: TRBJ2-1; DNA: TGTGCCAGCAGTTACGGGACAGGCAATGAGCAGTTCTTC; CDR3: CASSYGTGNEQFF
size: -; D: -; V: TRBV3-1/TRBV3-2; J: TRBJ1-4; DNA: TGTGCCAGCAGCCAAGGAAGGGGGTGGGAAAAACTGTTTTTT; CDR3: CASSQGRGWEKLFF
size: -; D: -; V: TRBV6-5; J: TRBJ1-6; DNA: TGTGCCAGCAGACCGACAGAACCCAATTCACCCCTCCACTTT; CDR3: CASRPTEPNSPLHF
size: -; D: TRBD1; V: TRBV2; J: TRBJ1-2; DNA: TGTGCCAGCAGTGAGGGACAGGGCGACCATGGCTACACCTTC; CDR3: CASSEGQGDHGYTF
size: -; D: -; V: TRBV6-5; J: TRBJ2-7; DNA: TGTGCCAGCAGCGACCGGTCCCGGGGCGAGCAGTACTTC; CDR3: CASSDRSRGEQYF
size: -; D: TRBD2; V: TRBV11-2; J: TRBJ2-1; DNA: TGTGCCAGCAGCCCGGGGGGGACCTCCTACAATGAGCAGTTCTTC; CDR3: CASSPGGTSYNEQFF
size: -; D: -; V: TRBV6-5; J: TRBJ1-2; DNA: TGTGCCAGCAGTTACGACGGACCCTATGGCTACACCTTC; CDR3: CASSYDGPYGYTF